The 26 T cell receptor beta chains reported below all come from one sample, sequenced in a study of early T cells in non-severe SARS-CoV-2 infection. TCRdb reanalysed the 5' RACE reads using MiXCR and keeps one entry per CDR3 protein. The data show about 76,000 distinct CDR3 sequences, 11% seen once. What was sequenced was whole blood. The receptors stem from an adult who was a healthcare worker with PCR-confirmed SARS-CoV-2 infection or an uninfected control (not recorded which).

The table lists this clonotype with a few counts. The J gene is TRBJ2-3, the V gene TRBV6-2 or TRBV6-3; a weak D match, TRBD2 (6 bases). Germline V gene lookup returns CDR1 MNHEY and CDR2 SVGEGT. The CDR3 is 15 residues long. The ends were cut back, 5 bases at V and 2 bases at J, with 14 bases in the middle. DNA of the CDR3: TGTGCCAGCAGTCCACGCGGGACTTTCACAGATACGCAGTATTTT. This gives the protein CASSPRGTFTDTQYF.

This clonotype was picked up a small number of times. The CDR3 spells CASSYGTPTYEQYF. The CDR3 DNA sequence: TGTGCCAGCAGTTACGGGACACCTACCTACGAGCAGTACTTC. The chain recombines TRBV6-2 or TRBV6-3 with TRBJ2-7; the D gene is possibly TRBD1 (6 bases). Germline V gene data show CDR1 as MNHEY and CDR2 as SVGEGT. Trimming pared 2 bases from V and 2 bases from J, leaving 10 bases between. This CDR3 region has 14 residues.

This clonotype was seen ten or more times. Here the CDR3 DNA reads TGTGCCAGCAGGCACCGGGACAGGGCTAATTCACCCCTCCACTTT. Its translation: CASRHRDRANSPLHF. V and J are TRBV7-9 and TRBJ1-6; TRBD1 agrees at 9 bases. Germline V gene data show CDR1 as SEHNR and CDR2 as FQNEAQ (reference sequence). CDR3 size: 15 residues. J was trimmed by 6 bases and V by 6 bases; bases with no gene match: 6.

The sample holds many counts of this clonotype. This chain connects TRBV7-9 to TRBJ2-5, with 7 bases lining up with TRBD2. The V and J ends lost 1 base and 4 bases, in that order; junction bases with no gene match: 9. The CDR3 loop spans 16 amino acids. The germline CDR1 and CDR2 sequences are SEHNR and FQNEAQ (reference sequence). The CDR3 spells CASSLGTTSEGETQYF. The CDR3 nucleotides read TGTGCCAGCAGCTTAGGAACCACTAGCGAAGGAGAGACCCAGTACTTC.

This chain uses TRBV7-9 with TRBJ2-5; TRBD2 aligns across 9 bases. The length of the CDR3 is 17 residues. Germline V gives CDR1 SEHNR, CDR2 FQNEAQ (reference sequence). Trimming took 6 bases from V and 5 from J; bases not matched to a gene: 16. The CDR3 spells CASSPASSGGLSETQYF. The CDR3 region has the DNA TGTGCCAGCAGTCCAGCCTCCAGCGGGGGGCTTAGTGAGACCCAGTACTTC.

A few counts support this clonotype. This chain links TRBV7-9 with TRBJ2-7; D is uncertain. Trimming cost V 5 bases and J 4 bases, with 18 bases left between them. The germline V gene encodes CDR1 SEHNR and CDR2 FQNEAQ (reference sequence). The length of the CDR3 is 15 residues. The CDR3 bases are TGTGCCAGCAGCCCACTCCGACATGGAAGGTACGAGCAGTACTTC. Protein sequence: CASSPLRHGRYEQYF.

There are a few counts of this clonotype. The chain carries TRBV27 and TRBJ1-5; no clear D. V dropped 6 bases and J dropped 2 bases, with 14 bases sitting between them. The CDR3 runs to 15 residues. The germline gives CDR1 MNHEY, CDR2 SMNVEV (reference sequence). The CDR3 protein is CASRPGIIGNQPQHF. CDR3 sequence (DNA): TGTGCCAGCAGACCCGGGATTATCGGCAATCAGCCCCAGCATTTT.

V gene TRBV7-6 combines with J gene TRBJ2-5; no clear D gene. CDR1 is SGHVS and CDR2 is FNYEAQ in the germline V gene. The CDR3 has 16 amino acids. The V and J ends lost 5 bases and 2 bases respectively, with 18 bases between them. The CDR3 nucleotides are TGTGCCAGCAGCAATACGTGGAAGCGCAGACAAGAGACCCAGTACTTC. Protein sequence: CASSNTWKRRQETQYF.

The chain employs TRBV7-9 and TRBJ2-1; 13 bases align to TRBD2. V shed 5 bases, J shed 10 bases, and the junction held 17 bases outside the gene matches. CDR1 and CDR2 from the germline V gene are SEHNR and FQNEAQ (reference sequence). The CDR3 is 18 residues long. The CDR3 spells CASSPLGTSGDFLREQFF. The CDR3 DNA reads as TGTGCCAGCAGCCCGCTAGGGACTAGCGGGGATTTTCTACGGGAGCAGTTCTTC.

This clonotype appeared many times. V and J are TRBV2 and TRBJ1-5; D unresolved. The CDR3 runs to 14 residues. Trimming took 8 bases from V and 5 from J, leaving 16 bases between them. Germline V gene data show CDR1 as SNHLY and CDR2 as FYNNEI. CDR3 DNA sequence: TGTGCCAGCCGTTTGACTTATGGAGATCAGCCCCAGCATTTT. Translating gives CASRLTYGDQPQHF.

The sample holds a few counts of this clonotype. The chain combines TRBV27 with TRBJ2-3; TRBD2 is a possible D gene (6 bases). CDR1 and CDR2 (germline): MNHEY, SMNVEV (reference sequence). The CDR3 has 13 residues. The CDR3, as DNA: TGTGCAAGTACGGGACTGATCACAGATACGCAGTATTTT. As protein: CASTGLITDTQYF.

This clonotype was picked up a small number of times. The chain links TRBV4-1 to TRBJ1-1; 7 bases agree with TRBD1. Looked up from germline, CDR1 is MGHRA and CDR2 is YSYEKL. After removal of 8 bases from V and 0 bases from J, the junction contained 3 bases not matched to a gene. The CDR3 has 13 amino acids. This chain's CDR3 is CASRGQMNTEAFF. The CDR3 region has the DNA TGCGCCAGCCGGGGACAGATGAACACTGAAGCTTTCTTT.

The genes are TRBV19 and TRBJ2-7; D is ambiguous. CDR3 length: 12 amino acids. Germline-derived CDR1 and CDR2 are LNHDA and SQIVND (reference sequence). V was cut by 7 bases and J by 6 bases, with 13 bases left in between. CDR3 coding DNA: TGTGCCAGTATGGCGAGGTCGGCCGAGCAGTACTTC. This encodes CASMARSAEQYF.

This clonotype was seen a few times. This rearrangement joins TRBV5-6 to TRBJ2-6; the match to TRBD1 covers 7 bases. This CDR3 has 17 residues. V trimming: 4 bases; J trimming: 0 bases; junction bases outside the gene matches: 7. Per germline, CDR1 SGHDT and CDR2 YYEEEE. The CDR3 is CASSQTGSASGANVLTF. The CDR3 bases are TGTGCCAGCAGCCAGACAGGGAGTGCCTCTGGGGCCAACGTCCTGACTTTC.

Ten or more counts support this clonotype. The chain carries TRBV5-5 and TRBJ1-1; 7 nucleotides match TRBD1. Germline-derived CDR1 and CDR2 are SGHKS and YYEKEE (reference sequence). Trimming cost V 0 bases and J 0 bases; bases outside gene matches: 8. This CDR3 has 17 residues. The CDR3 DNA follows: TGTGCCAGCAGCTTGGGGAGGGGGACAGCTCTGAACACTGAAGCTTTCTTT. Its protein product is CASSLGRGTALNTEAFF.

This clonotype has at least ten counts. The chain combines TRBV29-1 with TRBJ2-5, with 7 bases aligning to TRBD2. The CDR3 is 12 residues long. Looked up from germline, CDR1 is SQVTM and CDR2 is ANQGSEA. After removal of 3 bases from V and 5 bases from J, the junction contained 3 bases not matched to a gene. The CDR3 spells CSVEGGRETQYF. DNA for the CDR3: TGCAGCGTTGAGGGGGGGAGGGAGACCCAGTACTTC.

The chain is built from TRBV6-1 and TRBJ1-5; TRBD1 matches 9 bases. Germline loops: CDR1 MNHNS, CDR2 SASEGT. Trimming at V came to 4 bases and at J to 4 bases, leaving 5 bases not matched to a gene. CDR3 size: 15 residues. In DNA form, the CDR3 reads TGTGCCAGCAGTGCACTCGGGACAGGGAATCAGCCCCAGCATTTT. Amino acid sequence: CASSALGTGNQPQHF.

This clonotype was seen more than once but under ten times. V gene TRBV6-2 or TRBV6-3 combines with J gene TRBJ2-5; tentative D call: TRBD2 (5 bases). The ends were cut back, 6 bases at V and 2 bases at J, with 13 bases in the middle. The length of the CDR3 is 14 residues. Germline CDR1 MNHEY, CDR2 SVGEGT. Here the CDR3 reads CASSLEGYQETQYF. The CDR3 region has the DNA TGTGCCAGCAGCCTCGAGGGCTATCAAGAGACCCAGTACTTC.

This clonotype was counted at least ten times. This sequence joins TRBV7-2 and TRBJ2-2; no reliable D call. This CDR3 is 13 amino acids long. The germline V and J ends were trimmed by 8 bases and 2 bases, with 9 bases remaining between them. Per the germline V gene, CDR1 is SGHTA and CDR2 is FQGNSA. CDR3 sequence: CASPAANTGELFF. CDR3 sequence (DNA): TGTGCCAGCCCGGCAGCCAACACCGGGGAGCTGTTTTTT.

This clonotype was found a few times. The chain is built from TRBV18 and TRBJ1-2; 7 nucleotides line up with TRBD1. Per the germline V gene, CDR1 is KGHSH and CDR2 is LQKENI. The CDR3 loop spans 16 amino acids. V was clipped by 3 bases and J by 3 bases; unmatched bases: 10. The DNA for the CDR3 is TGTGCCAGCTCACCTCCGTTTCCCGGACAGGACTATGGCTACACCTTC. Encoded protein: CASSPPFPGQDYGYTF.

This clonotype was found many times. The chain recombines TRBV6-5 with TRBJ1-5, with no clear D. Germline assignment: CDR1 MNHEY and CDR2 SVGAGI. This CDR3 spans 13 amino acids. V shed 2 bases and J shed 0 bases, with 2 bases lying between them. In nucleotides, the CDR3 is TGTGCCAGCAGTTACGGTAGCAATCAGCCCCAGCATTTT. Its translation is CASSYGSNQPQHF.

This chain links TRBV7-6 with TRBJ2-7; 8 bases fit TRBD1. CDR3 length: 16 amino acids. V was pared by 5 bases and J by 3 bases, with 12 bases of the junction left unmatched. Germline lookup yields CDR1 SGHVS and CDR2 FNYEAQ. The CDR3 reads CASSPWTGSMSYEQYF. The CDR3 DNA reads TGTGCCAGCAGCCCCTGGACAGGGTCTATGAGCTACGAGCAGTACTTC.

This clonotype was picked up a small number of times. The rearrangement uses TRBV15 and TRBJ1-2, with 8 bases matching TRBD1. J gave up 7 bases and V 2 bases, and 6 bases lay outside the gene matches. This CDR3 is 14 amino acids long. CDR1 is LNHNV and CDR2 is YYDKDF in the germline V gene (reference sequence). CDR3 nucleotides: TGTGCCACCAGCAGACCCTCGACAGGGGCTGGCTACACCTTC. Amino acids: CATSRPSTGAGYTF.

For this clonotype: One junction end disagrees with the germline gene, perhaps due to a read error. V is TRBV30 and J is TRBJ1-6, with D maybe TRBD1 (6 bases). Germline-derived CDR1 and CDR2 are GTSNPN and SVGIG (reference sequence). CDR3 length: 13 amino acids. Written as DNA, the CDR3 is TGTGCCTGGATAGCCTCAGGGGATTCACCCCTCCATTTT. Translated: CAWIASGDSPLHF.

This clonotype was observed many times. V usage is TRBV5-5 and J usage is TRBJ2-2, with D hard to call. Per germline, CDR1 SGHKS and CDR2 YYEKEE (reference sequence). The CDR3 contains 12 residues. V was cut by 2 bases and J by 10 bases, with 9 bases left in between. DNA of the CDR3: TGTGCCAGCAGCTTTAACCCCGCGGAGCTGTTTTTT. It encodes CASSFNPAELFF.

The chain links TRBV7-2 to TRBJ2-3; D gene uncertain. The germline V and J ends were trimmed by 4 bases and 2 bases, with 7 bases remaining between them. Germline lookup yields CDR1 SGHTA and CDR2 FQGNSA. The CDR3 spans 13 residues. DNA for the CDR3: TGTGCCAGCAGCTCCCCCAACACAGATACGCAGTATTTT. Amino acid sequence: CASSSPNTDTQYF.